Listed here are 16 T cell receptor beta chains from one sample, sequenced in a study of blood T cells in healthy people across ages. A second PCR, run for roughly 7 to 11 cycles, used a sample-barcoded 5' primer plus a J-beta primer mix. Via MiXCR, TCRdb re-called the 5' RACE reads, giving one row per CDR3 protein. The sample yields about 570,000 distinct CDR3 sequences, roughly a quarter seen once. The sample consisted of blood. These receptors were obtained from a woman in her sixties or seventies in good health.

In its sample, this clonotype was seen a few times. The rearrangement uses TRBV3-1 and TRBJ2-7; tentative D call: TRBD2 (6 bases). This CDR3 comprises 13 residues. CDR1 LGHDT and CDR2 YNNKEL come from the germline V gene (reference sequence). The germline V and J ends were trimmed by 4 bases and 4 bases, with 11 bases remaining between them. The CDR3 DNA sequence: TGTGCCAGCAGCCTGTGGGAGGAATACGAGCAGTACTTC. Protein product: CASSLWEEYEQYF.

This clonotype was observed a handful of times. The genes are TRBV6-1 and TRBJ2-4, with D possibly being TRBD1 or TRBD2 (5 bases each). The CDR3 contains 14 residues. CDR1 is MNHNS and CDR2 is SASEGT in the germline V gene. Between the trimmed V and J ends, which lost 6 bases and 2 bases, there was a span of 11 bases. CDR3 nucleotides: TGTGCCAGCAGGGGGGTGGGGTCCAAAAACATTCAGTACTTC. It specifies CASRGVGSKNIQYF.

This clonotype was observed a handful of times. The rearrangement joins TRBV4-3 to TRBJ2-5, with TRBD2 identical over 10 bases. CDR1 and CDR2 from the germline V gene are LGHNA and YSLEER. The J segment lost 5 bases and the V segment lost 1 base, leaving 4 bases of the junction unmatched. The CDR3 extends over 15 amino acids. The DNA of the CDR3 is TGCGCCAGCAGCCAAGCCGGACTAGCGGATGAGACCCAGTACTTC. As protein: CASSQAGLADETQYF.

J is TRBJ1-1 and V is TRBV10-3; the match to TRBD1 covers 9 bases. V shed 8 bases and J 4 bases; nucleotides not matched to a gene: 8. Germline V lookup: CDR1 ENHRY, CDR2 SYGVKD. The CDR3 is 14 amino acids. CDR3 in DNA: TGTGCCATCGATGGGACAGGGTCGGGCACTGAAGCTTTCTTT. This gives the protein CAIDGTGSGTEAFF.

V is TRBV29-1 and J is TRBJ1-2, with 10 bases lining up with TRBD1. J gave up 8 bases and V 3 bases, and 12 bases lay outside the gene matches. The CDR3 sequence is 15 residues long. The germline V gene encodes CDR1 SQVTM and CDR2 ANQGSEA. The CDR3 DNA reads TGCAGCGTTGACAGTCCCGGGACAGGGGTCGGAGGCTACACCTTC. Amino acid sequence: CSVDSPGTGVGGYTF.

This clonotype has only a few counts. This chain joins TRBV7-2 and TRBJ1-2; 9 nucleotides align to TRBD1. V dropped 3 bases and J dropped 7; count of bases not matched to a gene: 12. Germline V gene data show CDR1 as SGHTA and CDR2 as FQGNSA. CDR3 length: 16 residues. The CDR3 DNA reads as TGTGCCAGCAGCTTGGGAGGGACAGGGAGTCAAGCTGGCTACACCTTC. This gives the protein CASSLGGTGSQAGYTF.

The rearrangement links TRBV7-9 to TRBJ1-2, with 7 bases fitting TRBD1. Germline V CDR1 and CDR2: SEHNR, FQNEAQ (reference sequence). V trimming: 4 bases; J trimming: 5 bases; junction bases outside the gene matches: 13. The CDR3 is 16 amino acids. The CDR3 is CASSSTLTGREYGYTF. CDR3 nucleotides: TGTGCCAGCAGCTCAACGTTGACAGGGCGGGAATATGGCTACACCTTC.

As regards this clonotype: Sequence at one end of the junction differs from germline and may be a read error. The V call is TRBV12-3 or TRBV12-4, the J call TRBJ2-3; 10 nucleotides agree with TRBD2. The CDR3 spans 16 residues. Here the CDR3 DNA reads TGTGCCGGCAGTTTCCTAGCGGGGGCCAGCACAGATACGCAGTATTTT. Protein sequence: CAGSFLAGASTDTQYF.

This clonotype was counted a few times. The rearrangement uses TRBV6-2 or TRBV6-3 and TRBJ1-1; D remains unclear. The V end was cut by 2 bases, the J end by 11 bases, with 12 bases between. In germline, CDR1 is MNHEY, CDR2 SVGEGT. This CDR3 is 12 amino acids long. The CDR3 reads CASSYIPERAFF. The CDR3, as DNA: TGTGCCAGCAGTTACATTCCAGAGCGGGCTTTCTTT.

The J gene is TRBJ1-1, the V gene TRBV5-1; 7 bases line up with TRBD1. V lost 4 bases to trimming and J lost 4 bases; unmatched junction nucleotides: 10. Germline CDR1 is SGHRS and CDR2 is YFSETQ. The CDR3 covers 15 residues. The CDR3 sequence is CASSPQTGRGTEAFF. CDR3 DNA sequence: TGCGCCAGCAGCCCCCAGACAGGGCGGGGCACTGAAGCTTTCTTT.

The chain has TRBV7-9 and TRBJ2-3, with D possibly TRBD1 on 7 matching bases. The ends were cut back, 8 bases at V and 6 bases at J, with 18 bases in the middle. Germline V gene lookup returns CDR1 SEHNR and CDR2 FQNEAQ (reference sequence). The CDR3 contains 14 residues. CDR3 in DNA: TGTGCCAGCGGCTACGGGCAGGGGGGCGATACGCAGTATTTT. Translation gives CASGYGQGGDTQYF. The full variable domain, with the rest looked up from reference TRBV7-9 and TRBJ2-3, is DTGVSQNPRHKITKRGQNVTFRCDPISEHNRLYWYRQTLGQGPEFLTYFQNEAQLEKSRLLSDRFSAERPKGSFSTLEIQRTEQGDSAMYLCASGYGQGGDTQYFGPGTRLTVL.

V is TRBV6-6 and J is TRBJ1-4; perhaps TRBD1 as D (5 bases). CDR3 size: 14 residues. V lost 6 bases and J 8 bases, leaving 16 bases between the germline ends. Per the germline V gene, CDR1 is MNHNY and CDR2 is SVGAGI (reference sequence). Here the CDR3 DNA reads TGTGCCAGCAGACCTCCGACAGTAAACGAAAAACTGTTTTTT. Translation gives CASRPPTVNEKLFF.

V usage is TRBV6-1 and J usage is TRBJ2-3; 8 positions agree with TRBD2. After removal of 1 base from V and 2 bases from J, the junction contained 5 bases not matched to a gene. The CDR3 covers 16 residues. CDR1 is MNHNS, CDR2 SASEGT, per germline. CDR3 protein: CASSEGALADTDTQYF. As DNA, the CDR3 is TGTGCCAGCAGTGAAGGAGCACTAGCGGACACAGATACGCAGTATTTT.

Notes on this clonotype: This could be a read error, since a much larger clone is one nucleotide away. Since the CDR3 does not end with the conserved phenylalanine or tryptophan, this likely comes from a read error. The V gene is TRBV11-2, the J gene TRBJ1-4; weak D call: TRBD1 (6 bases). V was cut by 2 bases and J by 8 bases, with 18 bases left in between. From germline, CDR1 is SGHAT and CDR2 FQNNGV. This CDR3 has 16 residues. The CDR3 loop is CASSLRGRGQREKLFY. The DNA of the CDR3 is TGTGCCAGCAGCTTAAGGGGTCGAGGACAGAGGGAAAAACTGTTTTAT.

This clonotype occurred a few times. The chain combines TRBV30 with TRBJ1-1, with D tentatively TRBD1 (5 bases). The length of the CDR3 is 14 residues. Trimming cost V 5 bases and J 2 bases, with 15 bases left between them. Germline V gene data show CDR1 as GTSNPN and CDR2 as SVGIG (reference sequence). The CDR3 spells CAWGSQGLNTEAFF. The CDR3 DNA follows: TGTGCCTGGGGGTCCCAGGGCCTAAACACTGAAGCTTTCTTT.

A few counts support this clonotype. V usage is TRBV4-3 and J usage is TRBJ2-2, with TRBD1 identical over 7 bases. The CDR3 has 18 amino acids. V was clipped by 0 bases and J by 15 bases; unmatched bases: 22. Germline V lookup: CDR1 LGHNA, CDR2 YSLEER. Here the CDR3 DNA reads TGCGCCAGCAGCCAAGATGTTATAGGCCTAACGAGACAGGGAAGGGTGTTTTTT. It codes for CASSQDVIGLTRQGRVFF.